The source of this T cell receptor beta chain is a study of blood T cell repertoires in COVID-19. On the study more broadly: Samples of COVID-19 (acute and convalescent) were obtained from the United States, Italy and Spain. T cells, B-cell-depleted T cells, or PBMCs provided the cDNA or gDNA that served as material.

V lost 6 bases and J lost 3, with 11 bases in between. Germline V gene sequence: CDR1 MNHEY, CDR2 SVGAGI. This CDR3 is built from 14 residues. In the source study's methods: Estimates of nucleated cell counts were drawn from the amplification of reference gene primers. Some clones are missing from TCRdb's copy, which holds only in-frame ones; the method was immunoSEQ multiplex PCR. D and trimming come from the DNA, and the V and J calls and clone size come from that table. The sample includes roughly 180,000 clones, 80% to 90% of them seen just once. The TCR was taken from a man aged 60 to 69 with acute or convalescent COVID-19. The sequenced material came from peripheral blood. The chain uses TRBV6-5 and TRBJ1-4; D might be TRBD1 (5 bases). The CDR3 DNA reads TGTGCCAGCAGCCCCTCGGGGGCTAATGAAAAACTGTTTTTT. It yields the protein CASSPSGANEKLFF.